Presented here are 6 T cell receptor beta chains from one specimen sequenced in a study of blood T cell repertoires in COVID-19. The protocol was immunoSEQ multiplex PCR, while the TCRdb copy is restricted to in-frame clones and leaves out a portion. The table lists around 250,000 clones, almost 90% of them singletons. The sample consisted of peripheral blood. These TCRs come from a woman aged 55-69 years with COVID-19, enrolled during active disease.

The chain carries TRBV6-5 and TRBJ2-3; 8 positions agree with TRBD1. The germline CDR1 and CDR2 sequences are MNHEY and SVGAGI. Unmatched junction bases numbered 9, after V lost 2 bases and J lost 5 bases. This CDR3 spans 16 amino acids. In DNA, the CDR3 is TGTGCCAGCAGTTACCACCAATTTACAGGGGGAGATACGCAGTATTTT. Translated: CASSYHQFTGGDTQYF.

The chain recombines TRBV15 with TRBJ1-2; D call uncertain. Germline loops: CDR1 LNHNV, CDR2 YYDKDF (reference sequence). V lost 0 bases and J 1 base, leaving 33 bases between the germline ends. The CDR3 spans 23 residues. The CDR3 coding sequence is TGTGCCACCAGCAGAGATCTTTTCCGGGCAGTGGACGGCCCTAGCATTTTTAACTATGGCTACACCTTC. It is translated as CATSRDLFRAVDGPSIFNYGYTF.

The chain uses TRBV7-9 and TRBJ1-2; TRBD1 is a possible D gene (6 bases). Germline CDR1 is SEHNR and CDR2 is FQNEAQ (reference sequence). Trimming removed 7 bases at V and 4 bases at J, with 25 bases between. The CDR3 is 17 amino acids. DNA of the CDR3: TGTGCCAGCACCCCGGAAGGGGGTAGGGGTATAAGCTATGGCTACACCTTC. This sequence encodes CASTPEGGRGISYGYTF.

The CDR3 protein is CASSLGTGLVGNTIYF. DNA for the CDR3: TGTGCCAGCTCACTAGGGACAGGCCTAGTTGGAAACACCATATATTTT. The chain has TRBV18 and TRBJ1-3, with TRBD1 identical over 8 bases. V was pared by 4 bases and J by 3 bases, with 8 bases of the junction left unmatched. This CDR3 spans 16 amino acids. Germline values: CDR1 KGHSH, CDR2 LQKENI.

This rearrangement joins TRBV7-9 to TRBJ1-4; D is ambiguous. There are 14 residues in the CDR3. The V gene lost 5 bases and the J gene lost 7 bases, with 14 bases spanning the gap. Germline V gene lookup returns CDR1 SEHNR and CDR2 FQNEAQ (reference sequence). CDR3 bases: TGTGCCAGCAGCCACTCGGAGGGTCTTGAAAAACTGTTTTTT. Encoded protein: CASSHSEGLEKLFF. Full variable domain (missing parts from reference TRBV7-9 and TRBJ1-4): DTGVSQNPRHKITKRGQNVTFRCDPISEHNRLYWYRQTLGQGPEFLTYFQNEAQLEKSRLLSDRFSAERPKGSFSTLEIQRTEQGDSAMYLCASSHSEGLEKLFFGSGTQLSVL.

The CDR3 spells CASSSDAISGTEAFF. DNA of the CDR3: TGCGCCAGCAGCTCGGACGCAATTAGCGGCACTGAAGCTTTCTTT. The chain is built from TRBV5-1 and TRBJ1-1, with no clear D. Germline lookup yields CDR1 SGHRS and CDR2 YFSETQ. CDR3 length equals 15 residues. The V end lost 3 bases, the J end lost 4 bases, and 16 bases lay between the germline ends.